The entry below describes one TCR beta chain. These data come from a study of blood T cell repertoires in COVID-19. For the study at large: Sites across the United States, Italy and Spain contributed samples from acute and convalescent COVID-19. T cells, B-cell-depleted T cells, or PBMCs supplied cDNA or gDNA.

The V end was cut by 5 bases, the J end by 6 bases, with 17 bases between. Per the germline V gene, CDR1 is MRHNA and CDR2 is SNTAGT. The CDR3 runs 14 residues. In the original analysis: For nucleated cells, counts were estimated from reference gene primer amplification. This table comes from immunoSEQ multiplex PCR, and its TCRdb copy is limited to in-frame clones, with some not included. D and trimming were read from the DNA, whereas the V and J calls and clone size are those reported in that table. The data show about 230,000 clones, around 81% seen once. The sequence derives from a man aged 45-60 years with active or convalescent COVID-19. Specimen: peripheral blood. This sequence joins TRBV6-4 and TRBJ2-7; D might be TRBD2 (6 bases). The CDR3 DNA is TGTGCCAGCAGTCGGGACTTCACCTCCCCCGAGCAGTACTTC. The encoded protein is CASSRDFTSPEQYF.